The T cell receptor (beta chain) described here comes from a study of Tregs in tolerant kidney transplant recipients. General study results and limits: Validation in larger populations is needed because few patients were studied.

Details on this clone: Its antigen remains unidentified.

Regulatory T cells were sorted from thawed PBMCs rested overnight at 37°C with approximately 190 IU/ml IL-2. TCRdb's table, derived via immunoSEQ multiplex PCR, lists solely in-frame clones and lacks some. The table has 35,000 to 55,000 clones, 75% to 95% seen once. The sequenced sample was Tregs from blood. The TCR comes from a human donor in good health.

CDR3 protein: CAISGGYEQYF. The CDR3 region has the DNA TGTGCCATCAGTGGAGGCTACGAGCAGTACTTC. V is TRBV10-3 and J is TRBJ2-7; D remains unclear. The CDR3 contains 11 residues. In germline, CDR1 is ENHRY, CDR2 SYGVKD. Trimming left V 4 bases short and J 3 bases short, with 4 bases between.